What follows describes a single T cell receptor beta chain. Mismatch with germline at one junction end may stem from a read error. This entry is derived from a study of control samples from healthy donors and cancer patients. Generated by immunoSEQ multiplex PCR, the TCRdb table keeps only in-frame clones and is missing some. In the table there are about 50,000 clones, around 96% of which are singletons. This CDR3 contains 15 residues. In germline, CDR1 is SGHNT, CDR2 YYREEE (reference sequence). Sample: blood. This receptor was taken from a woman aged 25 to 45 in good health. The chain joins TRBV5-4 to TRBJ1-4; 8 bases match TRBD1. CDR3 region: CASSLGGTGSEKLFF. The CDR3 coding sequence is TGTGCCAGCAGTTTGGGTGGGACAGGTTCTGAAAAACTGTTTTTT.